These 31 T cell receptor beta chains came from one sample sequenced in a study of control samples from healthy donors and cancer patients. The table came from immunoSEQ multiplex PCR; TCRdb's copy has only in-frame clones and leaves some out. Among around 150,000 clones listed, around nine tenths were seen once. Material for sequencing was blood. The receptors shown here come from a man between 25 and 39 years old in good health.

The gene calls are TRBV9 and TRBJ2-1, with 8 bases matching TRBD2. This CDR3 is built from 15 residues. CDR1 is SGDLS, CDR2 YYNGEE, per germline. V gave up 1 base and J gave up 8 bases; unmatched junction bases: 8. The CDR3, as DNA: TGTGCCAGCAGCGTAAACCCGGGAGGGCCCTATGAGCAGTTCTTC. Its translation: CASSVNPGGPYEQFF.

This clone was seen just once. The rearrangement uses TRBV4-2 and TRBJ1-5; D remains ambiguous. There are 15 residues in the CDR3. Germline V gene sequence: CDR1 LGHNA, CDR2 YNFKEQ. V was trimmed by 0 bases and J by 6 bases, leaving 12 bases between them. Here the CDR3 reads CASSQEWGGAQPQHF. As DNA, the CDR3 is TGTGCCAGCAGCCAAGAATGGGGTGGCGCTCAGCCCCAGCATTTT.

The rearrangement links TRBV5-1 to TRBJ2-1; 13 bases match TRBD2. After removal of 3 bases from V and 1 base from J, the junction contained 1 base not matched to a gene. CDR3 length equals 16 residues. Per the germline V gene, CDR1 is SGHRS and CDR2 is YFSETQ. The CDR3 nucleotides are TGCGCCAGCAGCTGGACTAGCGGGAGTTCCTACAATGAGCAGTTCTTC. Translating gives CASSWTSGSSYNEQFF.

This clone was seen once. At one boundary the junction diverges from the germline segment, which might be a read error. The rearrangement joins TRBV6-1 to TRBJ2-7, with unresolved D. Germline loops: CDR1 MNHNS, CDR2 SASEGT. The CDR3 is 11 amino acids. The CDR3 bases are TGTGCCCGCAGTGAAACCTACGAGCAGTACTTC. This translates into CARSETYEQYF.

The chain recombines TRBV5-1 with TRBJ2-7, with D perhaps matching TRBD1 (6 bases). Between the trimmed V and J ends, which lost 1 base and 1 base, there was a span of 9 bases. Per germline, CDR1 SGHRS and CDR2 YFSETQ. The CDR3 sequence is 14 residues long. The CDR3 sequence: CASSLSGQSYEQYF. CDR3 sequence (DNA): TGCGCCAGCAGCTTGTCCGGACAGTCCTACGAGCAGTACTTC. The variable domain in full, with the rest retrieved from reference TRBV5-1 and TRBJ2-7, is KAGVTQTPRYLIKTRGQQVTLSCSPISGHRSVSWYQQTPGQGLQFLFEYFSETQRNKGNFPGRFSGRQFSNSRSEMNVSTLELGDSALYLCASSLSGQSYEQYFGPGTRLTVT.

V gene TRBV14 combines with J gene TRBJ2-4, with no clear D. CDR3 length equals 13 residues. The V end lost 4 bases, the J end lost 6 bases, and 10 bases lay between the germline ends. Looked up from germline, CDR1 is SGHDN and CDR2 is FVKESK. This chain's CDR3 is CASSPQTGNIQYF. The CDR3 DNA sequence: TGTGCCAGCAGCCCCCAGACGGGAAACATTCAGTACTTC.

The V gene is TRBV28, the J gene TRBJ1-2; D possibly corresponds to TRBD1 (5 bases). Per the germline V gene, CDR1 is MDHEN and CDR2 is SYDVKM. V lost 11 bases, J lost 8 bases, and 21 bases lay in between. The CDR3 is 13 amino acids. The CDR3 DNA is TGTGCCTCCTCCCCGGGACCCACATGGGGCTACACCTTC. The encoded protein is CASSPGPTWGYTF.

The rearrangement uses TRBV19 and TRBJ1-2; 10 bases are shared with TRBD1. Germline CDR1 is LNHDA and CDR2 is SQIVND (reference sequence). This CDR3 region has 13 residues. V was clipped by 5 bases and J by 8 bases; unmatched bases: 5. CDR3 sequence reads: CASSEPGQGGYTF. Here the CDR3 DNA reads TGTGCCAGTAGTGAGCCGGGACAGGGGGGCTACACCTTC.

The sample holds many counts of this clone. J is TRBJ1-2 and V is TRBV6-5, with TRBD1 matching 10 bases. This CDR3 has 14 residues. Germline CDR1 is MNHEY and CDR2 is SVGAGI. J lost 2 bases, V lost 7 bases, and 4 bases had no gene match. The CDR3 loop reads CASIPGQGNYGYTF. CDR3 bases: TGTGCCAGCATTCCGGGACAGGGGAACTATGGCTACACCTTC.

This sequence joins TRBV2 and TRBJ2-2, with D possibly TRBD2 on 6 matching bases. The CDR3 is 15 amino acids. Trimming stripped 8 bases from V and 1 base from J, with 14 bases between. CDR1 and CDR2 (germline): SNHLY, FYNNEI. For the CDR3, the DNA is TGTGCCAGCCGCGTCGGGACTGTGAACACCGGGGAGCTGTTTTTT. Translated, it gives CASRVGTVNTGELFF.

The CDR3, as DNA: TGTGCCAGCAGTTACAGAGATCAGCCCCAGCATTTT. Translated: CASSYRDQPQHF. This chain links TRBV12-3 or TRBV12-4 with TRBJ1-5; no clear D. Trimming left V 4 bases short and J 5 bases short, with 6 bases between. The CDR3 covers 12 residues.

The chain is built from TRBV20-1 and TRBJ2-1; 8 bases are shared with TRBD2. The junction had 13 bases not matched to a gene; V was cut back by 3 bases and J by 9 bases. The CDR3 contains 15 residues. Germline assignment: CDR1 DFQATT and CDR2 SNEGSKA (reference sequence). CDR3 sequence: CSASWAGGSRGEQFF. As DNA, the CDR3 is TGCAGTGCTAGTTGGGCGGGAGGATCCAGAGGTGAGCAGTTCTTC.

The V and J genes are TRBV9 and TRBJ2-2; D unclear. The CDR3 length is 15 residues. V lost 1 base to trimming and J lost 0 bases, with 7 bases between them. Germline CDR1 and CDR2: SGDLS and YYNGEE. The CDR3 is CASSVSLTNTGELFF. In DNA, the CDR3 is TGTGCCAGCAGCGTATCTCTTACGAACACCGGGGAGCTGTTTTTT.

V is TRBV28 and J is TRBJ2-1; 7 bases are a match to TRBD2. Germline trimming cut 3 bases from V and 2 bases from J; bases unmatched to any gene: 1. The CDR3 has 14 residues. The V gene's germline CDR1 is MDHEN and CDR2 SYDVKM. The CDR3 nucleotides are TGTGCCAGCAGTTTGGCGGGAGCCTACAATGAGCAGTTCTTC. It specifies CASSLAGAYNEQFF.

The rearrangement uses TRBV19 and TRBJ2-1, with 7 bases fitting TRBD2. Germline trimming cut 5 bases from V and 5 bases from J; bases unmatched to any gene: 18. The CDR3 spans 18 residues. Germline CDR1 reads LNHDA; CDR2 reads SQIVND (reference sequence). CDR3 in DNA: TGTGCCAGTAGTCACCGCTGGACTAGTCACCTTATCCACAATGAGCAGTTCTTC. This sequence encodes CASSHRWTSHLIHNEQFF.

The chain joins TRBV29-1 to TRBJ2-7; no clear D gene. CDR1 and CDR2 from the germline V gene are SQVTM and ANQGSEA. Trimming shortened V by 2 bases and J by 0 bases, and 14 bases separated the two germline ends. The CDR3 sequence is 15 residues long. CDR3 sequence (DNA): TGCAGCGTTGAAAACGACGCGGCTCTCTCCTACGAGCAGTACTTC. This encodes CSVENDAALSYEQYF.

The chain links TRBV6-1 to TRBJ1-5; unclear D gene. Germline assignment: CDR1 MNHNS and CDR2 SASEGT. This CDR3 comprises 14 residues. V was clipped by 3 bases and J by 4 bases, with 10 bases between them. As DNA, the CDR3 is TGTGCCAGCAGTGACAGGACCCTTAATCAGCCCCAGCATTTT. Its protein is CASSDRTLNQPQHF.

The rearrangement joins TRBV18 to TRBJ1-3; D gene unclear. This CDR3 has 12 amino acids. Germline assignment: CDR1 KGHSH and CDR2 LQKENI. Between the trimmed V and J ends, which lost 3 bases and 6 bases, there was a span of 6 bases. In DNA, the CDR3 is TGTGCCAGCTCACCGGAGATAAACACCATATATTTT. Amino acid sequence: CASSPEINTIYF.

In this sample, this clone turned up a few times. The V and J genes are TRBV11-2 and TRBJ1-6; 9 bases map to TRBD1. CDR3 size: 15 residues. V gave up 1 base and J gave up 10 bases; unmatched junction bases: 5. Per germline, CDR1 SGHAT and CDR2 FQNNGV. The CDR3 DNA is TGTGCCAGCAGCTTAGGGGGGACAGGGAACTCACCCCTCCACTTT. Protein product: CASSLGGTGNSPLHF.

V and J are TRBV7-9 and TRBJ1-5; no definite D call. Germline CDR1 reads SEHNR; CDR2 reads FQNEAQ (reference sequence). Trimming stripped 1 base from V and 4 bases from J, with 8 bases between. The CDR3 has 14 amino acids. The CDR3 region has the DNA TGTGCCAGCAGCTTAGGCCAGGTTAATCAGCCCCAGCATTTT. This translates into CASSLGQVNQPQHF. Full variable domain (remainder filled in from reference TRBV7-9 and TRBJ1-5): DTGVSQNPRHKITKRGQNVTFRCDPISEHNRLYWYRQTLGQGPEFLTYFQNEAQLEKSRLLSDRFSAERPKGSFSTLEIQRTEQGDSAMYLCASSLGQVNQPQHFGDGTRLSIL.

This clone was counted a few times. The DNA of the CDR3 is TGTGCCAGCTCATTCCAGACAGATCCTGAAGCTTTCTTT. Protein: CASSFQTDPEAFF. This rearrangement joins TRBV18 to TRBJ1-1; tentative D call: TRBD1 (5 bases). The germline gives CDR1 KGHSH, CDR2 LQKENI. The V gene lost 5 bases and the J gene lost 6 bases, with 13 bases spanning the gap. There are 13 residues in the CDR3.

The chain couples TRBV4-3 to TRBJ1-5, with no clear D. Per the germline V gene, CDR1 is LGHNA and CDR2 is YSLEER. CDR3 length: 15 amino acids. The V end lost 5 bases, the J end lost 6 bases, and 17 bases lay between the germline ends. CDR3 in DNA: TGCGCCAGCAGCACATCTATTGGAGGCGGTCAGCCCCAGCATTTT. Its translation: CASSTSIGGGQPQHF.

V usage is TRBV27 and J usage is TRBJ1-1; 7 bases are shared with TRBD1. V lost 5 bases, J lost 0 bases, and 3 bases stayed unmatched. The CDR3 sequence is 14 residues long. The germline V gene encodes CDR1 MNHEY and CDR2 SMNVEV (reference sequence). The chain's CDR3 is CASSPTGLNTEAFF. CDR3 sequence (DNA): TGTGCCAGCAGTCCGACAGGGTTGAACACTGAAGCTTTCTTT.

The chain combines TRBV18 with TRBJ2-3; 7 bases map to TRBD1. This CDR3 is built from 15 residues. From germline, CDR1 is KGHSH and CDR2 LQKENI. Trimming at V came to 1 base and at J to 2 bases, leaving 3 bases not matched to a gene. CDR3 sequence (DNA): TGTGCCAGCTCACCACTGGGGACAGACACAGATACGCAGTATTTT. Its translation: CASSPLGTDTDTQYF.

V is TRBV15 and J is TRBJ2-7; D might be TRBD2 (5 bases). V was clipped by 3 bases and J by 2 bases, with 11 bases between them. The CDR3 is 14 residues long. From germline, CDR1 is LNHNV and CDR2 YYDKDF (reference sequence). In DNA form, the CDR3 reads TGTGCCACCAGCAGGGACTCCCAGGCCTACGAGCAGTACTTC. Its translation: CATSRDSQAYEQYF.

The chain has TRBV7-3 and TRBJ2-1; 12 nucleotides line up with TRBD2. V shed 5 bases and J 9 bases; nucleotides not matched to a gene: 8. Germline assignment: CDR1 SGHTA and CDR2 FQGTGA. This CDR3 comprises 15 residues. CDR3 coding DNA: TGTGCCAGCAGCCTCGGGACTAGCGGGCAGGGTGAGCAGTTCTTC. It yields the protein CASSLGTSGQGEQFF.

The chain is built from TRBV19 and TRBJ2-6, with D possibly being TRBD2 (5 bases). CDR3 size: 16 residues. V was shortened by 10 bases and J by 0 bases, with 16 bases between the two germline ends. CDR1 is LNHDA, CDR2 SQIVND, per germline (reference sequence). CDR3 protein: CATQDRTPSGANVLTF. DNA of the CDR3: TGTGCCACCCAAGATAGGACTCCCTCTGGGGCCAACGTCCTGACTTTC.

J is TRBJ1-4 and V is TRBV14; a possible D gene is TRBD1 (5 bases). The germline V and J ends were trimmed by 4 bases and 8 bases, with 17 bases remaining between them. The CDR3 extends over 15 amino acids. CDR1 and CDR2 (germline): SGHDN, FVKESK. The CDR3 spells CASSRSGAVGEKLFF. CDR3 in DNA: TGTGCCAGCAGCCGATCCGGGGCCGTAGGCGAAAAACTGTTTTTT.

The chain is built from TRBV19 and TRBJ2-7; perhaps TRBD2 as D (5 bases). Trimming stripped 7 bases from V and 3 bases from J, with 19 bases between. This CDR3 comprises 15 residues. Germline V gene sequence: CDR1 LNHDA, CDR2 SQIVND (reference sequence). CDR3 sequence: CASTSEGEGVYEQYF. The DNA for the CDR3 is TGTGCCAGTACCTCAGAGGGTGAGGGTGTCTACGAGCAGTACTTC. The variable domain in full, with the rest retrieved from reference TRBV19 and TRBJ2-7, is DGGITQSPKYLFRKEGQNVTLSCEQNLNHDAMYWYRQDPGQGLRLIYYSQIVNDFQKGDIAEGYSVSREKKESFPLTVTSAQKNPTAFYLCASTSEGEGVYEQYFGPGTRLTVT.

The chain joins TRBV18 to TRBJ2-5; D tentatively fits TRBD1 or TRBD2 (5 bases each). Germline CDR1 reads KGHSH; CDR2 reads LQKENI. Deletions cut 3 bases from V and 1 base from J, with 6 bases between. This CDR3 has 13 amino acids. DNA of the CDR3: TGTGCCAGCTCACCGGGGACCCAAGAGACCCAGTACTTC. This sequence encodes CASSPGTQETQYF.

The CDR3 sequence is CASSQDGGPGGQYF. CDR3 coding DNA: TGCGCCAGCAGCCAAGACGGGGGGCCCGGCGGGCAGTACTTC. This sequence joins TRBV4-1 and TRBJ2-7, with a weak D call TRBD2 (7 bases). The CDR3 covers 14 residues. Germline V gives CDR1 MGHRA, CDR2 YSYEKL. Deletions cut 0 bases from V and 9 bases from J, with 15 bases between.